This T cell receptor beta chain was captured by sequencing in a study of T cell responses to AZD1222 COVID-19 vaccine. Clones were read by immunoSEQ multiplex PCR, and TCRdb kept only the in-frame ones, dropping some. The sample yields 200,000 to 250,000 clones, approximately 94% seen once. CDR1 is SGHTA, CDR2 FQGTGA, per germline. Unmatched junction bases numbered 5, after V lost 4 bases and J lost 2 bases. The CDR3 loop spans 16 amino acids. Comments on this clone: Its cognate antigen is unknown.

Study findings and constraints: Spike-wide coverage was observed for vaccine-associated CD4 TCRs, with dominant responses at 160-218 and 743-854.

The chain employs TRBV7-3 and TRBJ2-1; 10 bases fit TRBD1. The sample here was peripheral blood, taken 28 days after the second dose of the MenACWY control vaccine. This sequence was found in an adult who received the MenACWY meningococcal vaccine as a control. The CDR3: CASSSLDRGTYNEQFF. CDR3 coding DNA: TGTGCCAGCAGCTCGTTGGACAGGGGGACCTACAATGAGCAGTTCTTC. Using reference TRBV7-3 and TRBJ2-1 for the parts outside the CDR3, the full variable domain is GAGVSQTPSNKVTEKGKYVELRCDPISGHTALYWYRQSLGQGPEFLIYFQGTGAADDSGLPNDRFFAVRPEGSVSTLKIQRTERGDSAVYLCASSSLDRGTYNEQFFGPGTRLTVL.